Reported below is one T cell receptor beta chain. These data belong to a study of T cell changes during pregnancy in multiple sclerosis. Libraries were prepared by immunoSEQ multiplex PCR; TCRdb keeps only in-frame clonotypes and omits some of them. Of around 43,000 clones in the sample, around 94% were seen once. This CDR3 has 15 amino acids. Germline V lookup: CDR1 SGHVS, CDR2 FQNEAQ. Here the sequenced sample was CD4+ T cells from peripheral blood mononuclear cells, taken before pregnancy. The V and J genes are TRBV7-8 and TRBJ2-5; D remains unclear. TRBJ2-7 matches the DNA end more closely, so the J call is doubtful. This TCR was sampled from a female donor with multiple sclerosis, enrolled in a pregnancy study. The CDR3 region has the DNA TGTGCCAGCAGCCCCTCCGTGGGCACCATCTACGAGCAGTACTTC. Residues: CASSPSVGTIYEQYF.